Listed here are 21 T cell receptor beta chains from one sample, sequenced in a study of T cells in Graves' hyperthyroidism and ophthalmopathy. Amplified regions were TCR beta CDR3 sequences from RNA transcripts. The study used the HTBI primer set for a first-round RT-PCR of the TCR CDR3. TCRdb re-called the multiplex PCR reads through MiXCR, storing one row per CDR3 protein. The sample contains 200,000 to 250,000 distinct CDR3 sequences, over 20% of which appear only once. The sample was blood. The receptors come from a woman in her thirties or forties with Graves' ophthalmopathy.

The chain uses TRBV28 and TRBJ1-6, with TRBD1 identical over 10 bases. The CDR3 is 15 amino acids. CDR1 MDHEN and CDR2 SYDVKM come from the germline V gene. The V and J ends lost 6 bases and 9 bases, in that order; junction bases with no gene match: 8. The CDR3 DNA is TGTGCCAGCAGCCGGGGGACAGGGGAGTCTTCACCCCTCCACTTT. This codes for CASSRGTGESSPLHF. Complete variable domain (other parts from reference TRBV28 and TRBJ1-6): DVKVTQSSRYLVKRTGEKVFLECVQDMDHENMFWYRQDPGLGLRLIYFSYDVKMKEKGDIPEGYSVSREKKERFSLILESASTNQTSMYLCASSRGTGESSPLHFGNGTRLTVT.

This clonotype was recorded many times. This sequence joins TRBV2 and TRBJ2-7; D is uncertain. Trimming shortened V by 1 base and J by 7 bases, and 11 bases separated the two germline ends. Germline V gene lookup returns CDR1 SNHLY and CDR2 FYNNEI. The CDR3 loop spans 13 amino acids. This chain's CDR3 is CASSEVKSGEQYF. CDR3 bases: TGTGCCAGCAGTGAAGTTAAGTCTGGGGAGCAGTACTTC. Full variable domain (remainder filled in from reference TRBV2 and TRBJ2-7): EPEVTQTPSHQVTQMGQEVILRCVPISNHLYFYWYRQILGQKVEFLVSFYNNEISEKSEIFDDQFSVERPDGSNFTLKIRSTKLEDSAMYFCASSEVKSGEQYFGPGTRLTVT.

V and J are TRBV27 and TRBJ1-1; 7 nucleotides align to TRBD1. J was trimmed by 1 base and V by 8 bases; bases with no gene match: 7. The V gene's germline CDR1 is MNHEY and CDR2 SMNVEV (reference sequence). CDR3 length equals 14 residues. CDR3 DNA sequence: TGTGCCAGCCTGCCGGGACAGAAGAACACTGAAGCTTTCTTT. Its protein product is CASLPGQKNTEAFF.

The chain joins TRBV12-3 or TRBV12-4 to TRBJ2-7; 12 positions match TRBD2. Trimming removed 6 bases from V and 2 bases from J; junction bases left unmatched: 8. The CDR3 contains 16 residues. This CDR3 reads CASRSRTSGAPYEQYF. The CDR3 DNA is TGTGCCAGCAGGTCACGGACTAGCGGGGCCCCCTACGAGCAGTACTTC.

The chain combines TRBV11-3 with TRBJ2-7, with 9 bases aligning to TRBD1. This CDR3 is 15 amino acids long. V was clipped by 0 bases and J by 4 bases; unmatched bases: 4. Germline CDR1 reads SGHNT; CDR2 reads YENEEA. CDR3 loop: CASSLDGQGTYEQYF. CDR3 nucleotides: TGTGCCAGCAGCTTAGACGGACAGGGGACTTACGAGCAGTACTTC.

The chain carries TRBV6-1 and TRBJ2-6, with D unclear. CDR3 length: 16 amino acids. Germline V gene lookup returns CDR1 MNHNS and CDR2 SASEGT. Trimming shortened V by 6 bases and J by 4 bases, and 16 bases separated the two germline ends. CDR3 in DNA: TGTGCCAGCAGCTCCACTCCAAACGTGGGGGCCAACGTCCTGACTTTC. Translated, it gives CASSSTPNVGANVLTF.

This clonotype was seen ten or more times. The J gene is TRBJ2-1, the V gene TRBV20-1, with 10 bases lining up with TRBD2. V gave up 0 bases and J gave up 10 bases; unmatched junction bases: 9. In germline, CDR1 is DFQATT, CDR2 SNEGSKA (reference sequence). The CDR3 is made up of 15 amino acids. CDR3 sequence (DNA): TGCAGTGCTAGAGATATGGGGAGCGGGAGGGGGGAGCAGTTCTTC. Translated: CSARDMGSGRGEQFF.

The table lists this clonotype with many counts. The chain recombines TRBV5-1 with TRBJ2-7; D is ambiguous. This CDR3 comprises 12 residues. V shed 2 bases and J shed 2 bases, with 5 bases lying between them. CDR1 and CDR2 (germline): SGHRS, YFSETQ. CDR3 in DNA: TGCGCCAGCAGCTTCGGAGCCTACGAGCAGTACTTC. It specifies CASSFGAYEQYF.

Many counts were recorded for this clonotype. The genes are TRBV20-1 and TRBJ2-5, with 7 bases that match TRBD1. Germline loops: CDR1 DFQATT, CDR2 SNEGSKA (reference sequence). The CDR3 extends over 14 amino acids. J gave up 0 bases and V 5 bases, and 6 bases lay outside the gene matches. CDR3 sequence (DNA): TGCAGTGCTTCCGACGACAGGGACCAAGAGACCCAGTACTTC. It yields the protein CSASDDRDQETQYF.

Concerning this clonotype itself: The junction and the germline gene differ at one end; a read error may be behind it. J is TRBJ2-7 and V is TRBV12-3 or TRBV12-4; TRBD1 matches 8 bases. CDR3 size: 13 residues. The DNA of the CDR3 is TGTGCCAGCAGTTTGGCAGGGGGCTACGAGCAGTCCTTC. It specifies CASSLAGGYEQSF.

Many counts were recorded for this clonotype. The CDR3 nucleotides are TGTGCCACCAGTGATACAGGGGACAGCCCCTACGAGCAGTACTTC. Translating it yields CATSDTGDSPYEQYF. The V call is TRBV24-1, the J call TRBJ2-7; 7 bases match TRBD1. J gave up 2 bases and V 3 bases, and 6 bases lay outside the gene matches. Germline V gene sequence: CDR1 KGHDR, CDR2 SFDVKD. The CDR3 covers 15 residues.

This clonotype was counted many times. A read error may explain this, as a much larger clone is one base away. The CDR3 region is CASSGTGRGTQYF. The CDR3 DNA reads TGTGCCAGCAGCGGGACAGGGCGAGGGACCCAGTACTTC. V is TRBV27 and J is TRBJ2-5; 9 nucleotides line up with TRBD1. V lost 6 bases and J lost 7; bases outside the gene matches: 6. CDR1 and CDR2 from the germline V gene are MNHEY and SMNVEV (reference sequence). The CDR3 extends over 13 amino acids.

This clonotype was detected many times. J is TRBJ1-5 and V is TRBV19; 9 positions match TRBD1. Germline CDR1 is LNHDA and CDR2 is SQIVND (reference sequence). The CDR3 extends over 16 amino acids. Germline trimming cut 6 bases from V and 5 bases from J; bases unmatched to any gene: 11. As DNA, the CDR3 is TGTGCCAGTAGGCAGGATGGACAGGGGAATTATCAGCCCCAGCATTTT. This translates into CASRQDGQGNYQPQHF.

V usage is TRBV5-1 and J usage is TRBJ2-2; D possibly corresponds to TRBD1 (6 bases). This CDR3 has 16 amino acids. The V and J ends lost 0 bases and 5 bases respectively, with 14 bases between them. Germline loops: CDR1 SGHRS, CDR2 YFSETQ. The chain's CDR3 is CASSLALQGLTGELFF. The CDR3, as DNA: TGCGCCAGCAGCTTGGCGCTACAGGGTTTGACCGGGGAGCTGTTTTTT.

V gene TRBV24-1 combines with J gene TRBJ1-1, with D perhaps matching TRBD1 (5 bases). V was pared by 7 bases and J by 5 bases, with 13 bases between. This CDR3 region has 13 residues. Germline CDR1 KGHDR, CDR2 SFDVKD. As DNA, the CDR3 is TGTGCCACCAGGCCAGGGAGGGGAACTGAAGCTTTCTTT. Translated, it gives CATRPGRGTEAFF.

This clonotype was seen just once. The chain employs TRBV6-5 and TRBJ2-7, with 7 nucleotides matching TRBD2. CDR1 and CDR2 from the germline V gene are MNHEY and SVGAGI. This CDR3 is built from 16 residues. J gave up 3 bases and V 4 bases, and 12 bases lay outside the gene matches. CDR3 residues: CASSLNMGLPFYEQYF. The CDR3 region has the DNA TGTGCCAGCAGTTTAAACATGGGACTACCTTTCTACGAGCAGTACTTC.

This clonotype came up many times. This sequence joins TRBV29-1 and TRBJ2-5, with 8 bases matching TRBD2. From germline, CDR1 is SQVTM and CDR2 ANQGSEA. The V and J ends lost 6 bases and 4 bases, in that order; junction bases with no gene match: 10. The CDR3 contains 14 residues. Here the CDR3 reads CSVASGSGGETQYF. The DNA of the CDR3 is TGCAGCGTGGCCAGCGGGAGCGGCGGAGAGACCCAGTACTTC.

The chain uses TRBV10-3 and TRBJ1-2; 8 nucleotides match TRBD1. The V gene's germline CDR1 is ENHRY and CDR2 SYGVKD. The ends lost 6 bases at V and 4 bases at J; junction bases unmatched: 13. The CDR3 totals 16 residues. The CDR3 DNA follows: TGTGCCATCAGCTACAGGACAGGGAGGCAGAGCTATGGCTACACCTTC. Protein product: CAISYRTGRQSYGYTF.

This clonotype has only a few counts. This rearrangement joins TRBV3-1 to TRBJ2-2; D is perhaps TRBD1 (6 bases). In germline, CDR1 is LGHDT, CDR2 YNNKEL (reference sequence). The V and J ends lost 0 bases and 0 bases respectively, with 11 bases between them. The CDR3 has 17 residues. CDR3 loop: CASSQEWGRANTGELFF. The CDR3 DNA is TGTGCCAGCAGCCAAGAATGGGGGCGGGCGAACACCGGGGAGCTGTTTTTT. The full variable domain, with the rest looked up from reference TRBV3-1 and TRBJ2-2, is DTAVSQTPKYLVTQMGNDKSIKCEQNLGHDTMYWYKQDSKKFLKIMFSYNNKELIINETVPNRFSPKSPDKAHLNLHINSLELGDSAVYFCASSQEWGRANTGELFFGEGSRLTVL.

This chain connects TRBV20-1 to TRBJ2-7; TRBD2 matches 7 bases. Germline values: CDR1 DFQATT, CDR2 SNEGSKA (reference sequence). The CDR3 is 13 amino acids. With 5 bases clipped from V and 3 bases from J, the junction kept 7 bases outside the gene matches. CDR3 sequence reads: CSAVGLADYEQYF. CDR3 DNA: TGCAGTGCTGTAGGTCTAGCGGACTACGAGCAGTACTTC.

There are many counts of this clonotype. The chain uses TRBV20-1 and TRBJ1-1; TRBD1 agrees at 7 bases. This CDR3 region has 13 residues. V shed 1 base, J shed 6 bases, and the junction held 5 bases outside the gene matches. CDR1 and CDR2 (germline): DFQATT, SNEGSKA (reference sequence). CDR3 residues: CSARGQGDSEAFF. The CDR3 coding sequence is TGCAGTGCTAGAGGGCAGGGGGACTCTGAAGCTTTCTTT.